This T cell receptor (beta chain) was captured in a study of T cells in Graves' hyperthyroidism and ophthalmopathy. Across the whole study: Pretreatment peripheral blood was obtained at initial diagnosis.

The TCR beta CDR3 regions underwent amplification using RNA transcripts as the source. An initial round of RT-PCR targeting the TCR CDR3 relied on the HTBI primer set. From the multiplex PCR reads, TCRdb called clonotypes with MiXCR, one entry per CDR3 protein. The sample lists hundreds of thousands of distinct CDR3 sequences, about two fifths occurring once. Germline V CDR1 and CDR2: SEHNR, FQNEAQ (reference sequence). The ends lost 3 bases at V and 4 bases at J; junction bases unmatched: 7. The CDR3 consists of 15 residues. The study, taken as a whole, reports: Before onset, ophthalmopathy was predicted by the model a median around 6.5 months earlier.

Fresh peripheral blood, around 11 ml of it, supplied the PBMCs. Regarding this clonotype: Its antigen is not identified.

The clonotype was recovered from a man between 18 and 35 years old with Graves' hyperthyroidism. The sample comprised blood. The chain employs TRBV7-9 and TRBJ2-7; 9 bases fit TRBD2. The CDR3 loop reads CASSFLPSGDYEQYF. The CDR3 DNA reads TGTGCCAGCAGCTTCCTGCCTAGCGGGGATTACGAGCAGTACTTC. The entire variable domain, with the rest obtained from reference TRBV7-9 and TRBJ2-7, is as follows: DTGVSQNPRHKITKRGQNVTFRCDPISEHNRLYWYRQTLGQGPEFLTYFQNEAQLEKSRLLSDRFSAERPKGSFSTLEIQRTEQGDSAMYLCASSFLPSGDYEQYFGPGTRLTVT.